One and the same sample provided the 4 T cell receptor beta chains below, sequenced in a study of T cells expressing NK-cell markers. TCRdb re-called the 5' RACE reads and gives one entry per CDR3 protein, without DNA. Its clone listing holds about 30,000 distinct CDR3 sequences. The sequencing input was blood T cells: a sorted CD56 or NKG2C T cell subset, CD4+ or CD8+ T cells, or bulk PBMC T cells (not recorded which). The source is a woman aged 18-70 years in good health.

The chain carries TRBV20-1 and TRBJ1-2; without DNA, the TCRdb call of TRBD1 cannot be checked. The germline V gene encodes CDR1 DFQATT and CDR2 SNEGSKA (reference sequence). The CDR3 is 15 amino acids. This CDR3 is CSARDRQRLGYGYTF.

The CDR3 sequence is CASSLSSDGPGELFF. This chain links TRBV28 with TRBJ2-2. This CDR3 is built from 15 residues. Germline CDR1 reads MDHEN; CDR2 reads SYDVKM. Complete variable domain (other parts from reference TRBV28 and TRBJ2-2): DVKVTQSSRYLVKRTGEKVFLECVQDMDHENMFWYRQDPGLGLRLIYFSYDVKMKEKGDIPEGYSVSREKKERFSLILESASTNQTSMYLCASSLSSDGPGELFFGEGSRLTVL.

This chain connects TRBV7-9 to TRBJ2-7; TCRdb gives TRBD2 as the D gene, but with no DNA this cannot be confirmed. The CDR3 totals 14 residues. Per germline, CDR1 SEHNR and CDR2 FQNEAQ (reference sequence). The CDR3 here is CASREGLAGSEQYF. The full variable domain, its missing parts supplied by reference TRBV7-9 and TRBJ2-7, is DTGVSQNPRHKITKRGQNVTFRCDPISEHNRLYWYRQTLGQGPEFLTYFQNEAQLEKSRLLSDRFSAERPKGSFSTLEIQRTEQGDSAMYLCASREGLAGSEQYFGPGTRLTVT.

The gene calls are TRBV5-1 and TRBJ2-3; there is no DNA to check the TCRdb D call of TRBD1. The germline CDR1 and CDR2 sequences are SGHRS and YFSETQ. This CDR3 comprises 16 residues. This CDR3 is CASSLRDTPGTDTQYF.